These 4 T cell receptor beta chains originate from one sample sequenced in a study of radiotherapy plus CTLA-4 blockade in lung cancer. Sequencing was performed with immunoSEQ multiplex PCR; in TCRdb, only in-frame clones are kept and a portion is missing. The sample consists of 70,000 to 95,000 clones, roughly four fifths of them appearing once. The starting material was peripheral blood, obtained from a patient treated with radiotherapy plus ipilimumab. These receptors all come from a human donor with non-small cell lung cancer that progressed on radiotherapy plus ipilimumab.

The CDR3 spells CASSFELNTEAFF. Written as DNA, the CDR3 is TGTGCCAGCAGTTTCGAGTTGAACACTGAAGCTTTCTTT. The gene calls are TRBV27 and TRBJ1-1, with D hard to call. CDR3 length: 13 amino acids. The germline gives CDR1 MNHEY, CDR2 SMNVEV (reference sequence). The V gene lost 3 bases and the J gene lost 0 bases, with 5 bases spanning the gap.

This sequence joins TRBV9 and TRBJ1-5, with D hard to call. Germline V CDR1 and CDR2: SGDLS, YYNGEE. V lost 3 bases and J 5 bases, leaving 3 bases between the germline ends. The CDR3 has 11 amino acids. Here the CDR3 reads CASSGDQPQHF. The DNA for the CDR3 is TGTGCCAGCAGCGGCGATCAGCCCCAGCATTTT. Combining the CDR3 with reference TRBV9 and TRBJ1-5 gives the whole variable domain DSGVTQTPKHLITATGQRVTLRCSPRSGDLSVYWYQQSLDQGLQFLIQYYNGEERAKGNILERFSAQQFPDLHSELNLSSLELGDSALYFCASSGDQPQHFGDGTRLSIL.

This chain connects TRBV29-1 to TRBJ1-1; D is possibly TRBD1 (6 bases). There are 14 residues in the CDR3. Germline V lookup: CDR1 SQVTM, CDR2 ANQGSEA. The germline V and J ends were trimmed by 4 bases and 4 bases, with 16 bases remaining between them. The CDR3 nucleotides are TGCAGCGTTGGGGGGCCGAAGGAAGGCACTGAAGCTTTCTTT. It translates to CSVGGPKEGTEAFF.

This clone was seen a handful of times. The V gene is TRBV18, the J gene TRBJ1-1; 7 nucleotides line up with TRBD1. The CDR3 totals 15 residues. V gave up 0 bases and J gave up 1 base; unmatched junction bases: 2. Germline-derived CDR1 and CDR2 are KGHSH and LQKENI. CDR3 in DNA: TGTGCCAGCTCACCACCGGACAGGTCGAACACTGAAGCTTTCTTT. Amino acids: CASSPPDRSNTEAFF.